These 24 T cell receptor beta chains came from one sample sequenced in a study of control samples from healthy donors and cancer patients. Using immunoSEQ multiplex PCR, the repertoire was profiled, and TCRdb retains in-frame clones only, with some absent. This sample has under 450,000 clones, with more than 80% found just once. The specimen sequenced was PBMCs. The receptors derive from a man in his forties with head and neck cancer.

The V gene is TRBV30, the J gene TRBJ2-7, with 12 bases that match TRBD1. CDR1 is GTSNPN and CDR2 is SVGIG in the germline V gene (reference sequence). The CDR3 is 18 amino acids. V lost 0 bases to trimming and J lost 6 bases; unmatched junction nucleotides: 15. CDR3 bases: TGTGCCTGGAGTGTAAGTTTTTGGCGGGACAGGGGGCCGATCGAGCAGTACTTC. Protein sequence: CAWSVSFWRDRGPIEQYF.

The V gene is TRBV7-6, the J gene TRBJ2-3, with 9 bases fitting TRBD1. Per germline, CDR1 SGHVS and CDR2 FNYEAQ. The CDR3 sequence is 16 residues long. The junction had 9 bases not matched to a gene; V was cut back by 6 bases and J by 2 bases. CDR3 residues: CASSQSRTGATDTQYF. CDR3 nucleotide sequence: TGTGCCAGCAGTCAAAGCCGGACAGGGGCCACAGATACGCAGTATTTT.

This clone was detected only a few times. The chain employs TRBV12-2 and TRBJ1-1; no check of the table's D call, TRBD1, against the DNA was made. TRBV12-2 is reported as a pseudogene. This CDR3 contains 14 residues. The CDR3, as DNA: TGTGCAAGTCGCTTAAGGACACCTTTTACTGAAGCTTTCTTT. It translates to CASRLRTPFTEAFF.

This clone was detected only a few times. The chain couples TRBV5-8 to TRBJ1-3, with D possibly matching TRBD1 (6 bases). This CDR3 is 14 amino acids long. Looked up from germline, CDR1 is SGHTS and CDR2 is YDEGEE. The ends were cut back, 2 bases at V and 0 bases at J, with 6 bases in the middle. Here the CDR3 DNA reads TGTGCCAGCAGCTTACAGGGCTCTGGAAACACCATATATTTT. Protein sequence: CASSLQGSGNTIYF.

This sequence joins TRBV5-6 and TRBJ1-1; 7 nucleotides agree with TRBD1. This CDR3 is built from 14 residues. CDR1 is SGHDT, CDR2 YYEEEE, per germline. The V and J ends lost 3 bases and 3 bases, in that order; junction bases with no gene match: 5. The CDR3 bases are TGTGCCAGCAGCTGGGCCAGGGGGGACACTGAAGCTTTCTTT. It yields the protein CASSWARGDTEAFF.

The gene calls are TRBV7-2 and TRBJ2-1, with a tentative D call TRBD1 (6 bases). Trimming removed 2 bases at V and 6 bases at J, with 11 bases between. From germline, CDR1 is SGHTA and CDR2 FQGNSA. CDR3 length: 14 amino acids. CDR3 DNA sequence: TGTGCCAGCAGCTTATTGGCAGGGGTCAATGAGCAGTTCTTC. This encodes CASSLLAGVNEQFF.

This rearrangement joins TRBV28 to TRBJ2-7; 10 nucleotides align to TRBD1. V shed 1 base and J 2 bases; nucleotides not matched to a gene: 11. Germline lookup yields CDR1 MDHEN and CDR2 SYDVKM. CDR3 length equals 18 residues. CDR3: CASSLYGLGTGAPYEQYF. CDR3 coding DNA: TGTGCCAGCAGTTTATATGGACTCGGGACAGGGGCCCCCTACGAGCAGTACTTC.

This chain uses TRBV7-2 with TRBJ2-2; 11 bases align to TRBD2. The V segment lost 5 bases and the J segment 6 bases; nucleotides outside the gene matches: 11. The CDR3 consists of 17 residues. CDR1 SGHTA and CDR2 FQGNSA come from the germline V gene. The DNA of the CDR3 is TGTGCCAGCAGCCCCCGGGCGATAGCGGGAGGGGCCGGGGAGCTGTTTTTT. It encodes CASSPRAIAGGAGELFF.

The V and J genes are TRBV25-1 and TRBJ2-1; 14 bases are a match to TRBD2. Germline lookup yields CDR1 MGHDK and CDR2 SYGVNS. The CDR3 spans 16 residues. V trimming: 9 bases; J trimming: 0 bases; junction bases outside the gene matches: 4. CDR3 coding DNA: TGTGCCAGGGGACTAGCGGGGGCCGGCTCCTACAATGAGCAGTTCTTC. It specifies CARGLAGAGSYNEQFF.

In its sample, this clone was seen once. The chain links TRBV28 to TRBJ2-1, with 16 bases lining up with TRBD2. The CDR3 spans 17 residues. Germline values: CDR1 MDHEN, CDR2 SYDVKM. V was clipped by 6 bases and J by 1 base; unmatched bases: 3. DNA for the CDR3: TGTGCCAGCAGAGGGACTAGCGGGGGGGAATCCTACAATGAGCAGTTCTTC. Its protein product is CASRGTSGGESYNEQFF.

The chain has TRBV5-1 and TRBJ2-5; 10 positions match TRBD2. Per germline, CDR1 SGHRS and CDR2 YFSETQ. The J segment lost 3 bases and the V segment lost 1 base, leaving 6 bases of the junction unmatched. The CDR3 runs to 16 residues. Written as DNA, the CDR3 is TGCGCCAGCAGCTTGCGGCTAGCGGGGGCCGAAGAGACCCAGTACTTC. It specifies CASSLRLAGAEETQYF.

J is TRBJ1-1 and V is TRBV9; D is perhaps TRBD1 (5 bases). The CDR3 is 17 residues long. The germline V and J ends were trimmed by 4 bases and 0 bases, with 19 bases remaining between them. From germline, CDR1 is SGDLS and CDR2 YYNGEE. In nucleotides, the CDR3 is TGTGCCAGCAGCCCTATGAGCGGGGGACTAATGAACACTGAAGCTTTCTTT. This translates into CASSPMSGGLMNTEAFF.

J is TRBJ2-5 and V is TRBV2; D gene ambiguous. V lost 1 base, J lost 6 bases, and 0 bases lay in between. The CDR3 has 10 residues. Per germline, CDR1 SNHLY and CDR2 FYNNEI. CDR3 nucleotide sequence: TGTGCCAGCAGTGAAGAGACCCAGTACTTC. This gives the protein CASSEETQYF.

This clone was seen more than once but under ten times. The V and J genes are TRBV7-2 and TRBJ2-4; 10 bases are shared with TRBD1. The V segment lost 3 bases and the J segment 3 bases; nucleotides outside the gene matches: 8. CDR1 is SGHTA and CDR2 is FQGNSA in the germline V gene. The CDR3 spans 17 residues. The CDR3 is CASSFGQGEGGKNIQYF. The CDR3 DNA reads TGTGCCAGCAGCTTCGGACAGGGGGAAGGCGGCAAAAACATTCAGTACTTC.

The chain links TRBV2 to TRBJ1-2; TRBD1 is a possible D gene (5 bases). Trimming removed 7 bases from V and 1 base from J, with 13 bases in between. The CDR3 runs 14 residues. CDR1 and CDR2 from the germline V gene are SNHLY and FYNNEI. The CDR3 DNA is TGTGCCAGCATGAGAGGGACTGATAACTATGGCTACACCTTC. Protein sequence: CASMRGTDNYGYTF.

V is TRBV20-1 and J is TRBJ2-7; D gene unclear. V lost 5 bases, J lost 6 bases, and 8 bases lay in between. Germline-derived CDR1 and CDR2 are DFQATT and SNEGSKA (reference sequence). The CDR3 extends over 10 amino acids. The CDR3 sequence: CSAQTGEQYF. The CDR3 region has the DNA TGCAGTGCTCAGACTGGCGAGCAGTACTTC.

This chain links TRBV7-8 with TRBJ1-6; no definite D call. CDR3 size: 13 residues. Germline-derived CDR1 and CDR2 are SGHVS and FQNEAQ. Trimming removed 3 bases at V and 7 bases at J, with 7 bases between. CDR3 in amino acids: CASSFPGNSPLHF. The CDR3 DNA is TGTGCCAGCAGCTTTCCGGGAAATTCACCCCTCCACTTT.

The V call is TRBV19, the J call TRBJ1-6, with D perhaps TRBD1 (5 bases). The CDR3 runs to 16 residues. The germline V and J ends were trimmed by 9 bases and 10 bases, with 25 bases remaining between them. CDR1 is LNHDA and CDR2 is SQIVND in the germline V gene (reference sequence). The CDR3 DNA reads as TGTGCCAGCTCACCGAGCAATCAGGGTTTAGGATCACCCCTCCACTTT. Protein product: CASSPSNQGLGSPLHF.

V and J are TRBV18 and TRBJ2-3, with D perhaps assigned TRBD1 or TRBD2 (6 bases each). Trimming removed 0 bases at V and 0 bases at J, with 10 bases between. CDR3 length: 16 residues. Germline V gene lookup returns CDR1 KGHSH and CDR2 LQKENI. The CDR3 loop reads CASSPPAGQSTDTQYF. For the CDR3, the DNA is TGTGCCAGCTCACCACCGGCGGGACAAAGCACAGATACGCAGTATTTT.

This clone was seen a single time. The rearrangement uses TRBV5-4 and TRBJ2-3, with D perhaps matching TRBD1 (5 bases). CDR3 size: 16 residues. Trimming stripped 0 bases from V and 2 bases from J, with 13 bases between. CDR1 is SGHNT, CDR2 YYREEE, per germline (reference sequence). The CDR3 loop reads CASSLGLDIPTDTQYF. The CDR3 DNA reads TGTGCCAGCAGCTTGGGGCTGGACATACCCACAGATACGCAGTATTTT.

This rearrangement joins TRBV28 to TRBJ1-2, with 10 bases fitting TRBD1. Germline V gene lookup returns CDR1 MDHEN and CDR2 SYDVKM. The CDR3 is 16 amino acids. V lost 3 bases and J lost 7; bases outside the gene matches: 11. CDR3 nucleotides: TGTGCCAGCAGTTTTCCCGTAACTGGACAGGGGGTTGGCTACACCTTC. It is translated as CASSFPVTGQGVGYTF.

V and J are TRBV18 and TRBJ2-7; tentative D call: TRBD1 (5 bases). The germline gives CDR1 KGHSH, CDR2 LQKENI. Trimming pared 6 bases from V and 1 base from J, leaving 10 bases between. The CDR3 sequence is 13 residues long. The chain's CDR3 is CASSGQGSYEQYF. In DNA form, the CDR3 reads TGTGCCAGCTCTGGCCAGGGTTCCTACGAGCAGTACTTC.

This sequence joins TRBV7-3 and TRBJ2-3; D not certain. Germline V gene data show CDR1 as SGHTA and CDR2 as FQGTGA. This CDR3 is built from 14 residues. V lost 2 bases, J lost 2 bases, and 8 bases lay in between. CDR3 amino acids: CASSLGVSTDTQYF. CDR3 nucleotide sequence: TGTGCCAGCAGCTTAGGTGTGTCCACAGATACGCAGTATTTT.

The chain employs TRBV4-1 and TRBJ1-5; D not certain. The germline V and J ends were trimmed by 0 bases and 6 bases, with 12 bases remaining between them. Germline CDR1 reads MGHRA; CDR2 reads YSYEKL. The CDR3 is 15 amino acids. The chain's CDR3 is CASSQDGTDLQPQHF. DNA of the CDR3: TGCGCCAGCAGCCAAGATGGCACAGATCTTCAGCCCCAGCATTTT.